Listed below are T cell receptor beta chains from one sample, sequenced in a study of cytomegalovirus exposure and HLA in healthy donors. Clones were read by immunoSEQ multiplex PCR, and TCRdb kept only the in-frame ones, dropping some. The sample has roughly 100,000 clones. The sample consisted of PBMCs. The receptors were sampled from a man aged 40-49 years in good health and CMV-seronegative. Both conserved end residues are part of each CDR3. A D gene is named only where the DNA matches it firmly.

NA | TRBJ2-5 | TRBV5-6 | CASSLVASASIVQETQYF | TGTGCCAGCAGCTTGGTAGCTAGCGCCTCAATAGTCCAAGAGACCCAGTACTTC
TRBD1 | TRBJ2-7 | TRBV5-6 | CASSFGSQGLEQYF | TGTGCCAGCAGCTTTGGCTCACAGGGGCTCGAGCAGTACTTC
NA | TRBJ1-1 | TRBV10-3 | CAISEAGVLVNTEAFF | TGTGCCATCAGTGAGGCGGGTGTGTTAGTGAACACTGAAGCTTTCTTT
TRBD2 | TRBJ2-3 | TRBV5-4 | CASSLASAGGHTQYF | TGTGCCAGCAGCTTGGCCTCGGCGGGGGGGCATACGCAGTATTTT
TRBD2 | TRBJ2-1 | TRBV19 | CASSSETSGRDEQFF | TGTGCCAGTAGTAGTGAGACTAGCGGGAGGGATGAGCAGTTCTTC
NA | TRBJ2-3 | TRBV7-9 | CAGQITDTQYF | TGTGCAGGACAGATCACAGATACGCAGTATTTT
TRBD1 | TRBJ1-1 | TRBV30 | CAWTSGTGGNTEAFF | TGTGCCTGGACCTCCGGGACAGGGGGGAACACTGAAGCTTTCTTT
NA | TRBJ1-1 | TRBV18 | CASSPLVNSEAFF | TGTGCCAGCTCACCCCTAGTGAATTCTGAAGCTTTCTTT
NA | TRBJ2-7 | TRBV7-9 | CASTPGLSYEQYF | TGTGCCAGCACCCCAGGTCTCTCCTACGAGCAGTACTTC
NA | TRBJ1-1 | TRBV19 | CASSISILPSGTRTEAFF | TGTGCCAGTAGTATCTCGATCTTACCCTCCGGGACACGCACTGAAGCTTTCTTT
NA | TRBJ1-2 | TRBV9 | CASSQTSVVDYGYTF | TGTGCCAGCAGCCAAACTTCCGTCGTTGACTATGGCTACACCTTC
NA | TRBJ1-2 | TRBV28 | CASSLNGIGLAYGYTF | TGTGCCAGCAGTTTAAACGGCATAGGCTTAGCCTATGGCTACACCTTC
TRBD2 | TRBJ2-1 | TRBV18 | CASSPPGLADYNEQFF | TGTGCCAGCTCACCGCCGGGACTAGCGGACTACAATGAGCAGTTCTTC
NA | TRBJ1-2 | TRBV30 | CAWSHGGDGYTF | TGTGCCTGGAGTCATGGCGGAGATGGCTACACCTTC
TRBD1 | TRBJ2-7 | TRBV2 | CASLDRAYEQYF | TGTGCCAGCTTGGACAGGGCCTACGAGCAGTACTTC
NA | TRBJ2-3 | TRBV27 | CASRRGRAGADTQYF | TGTGCCAGCAGGCGGGGGCGGGCGGGGGCAGATACGCAGTATTTT
NA | TRBJ2-2 | TRBV18 | CASSPTTVNTGELFF | TGTGCCAGCTCACCTACAACAGTGAACACCGGGGAGCTGTTTTTT
TRBD1 | TRBJ1-5 | TRBV5-4 | CASREGQEARPQHF | TGTGCCAGCAGGGAGGGACAGGAGGCTAGGCCCCAGCATTTT
NA | TRBJ2-7 | TRBV6-6 | CASSRDISYEQYF | TGTGCCAGCAGCCGGGACATCTCCTACGAGCAGTACTTC